Sequencing of this T cell receptor (beta chain) was carried out in a study of T cell repertoires in cytomegalovirus infection. As for the study in general: CMV infection together with matching HLA type was indicated by public TCR beta signatures.

Study-wide points: Accumulated public TCR beta family frequency recognized individuals carrying CMV together with the relevant HLA. In two of eight donors, the top clonotype was HLA-C-restricted CMV-specific.

This clonotype was observed a single time. Its antigen is not identified. TCRdb itself ran the reads through MiXCR, one entry per CDR3 protein. The repertoire holds approximately 400,000 distinct CDR3 sequences, with about 33% as singletons. The CDR3 is 16 amino acids. V lost 7 bases, J lost 4 bases, and 20 bases lay in between. Germline V lookup: CDR1 MNHEY, CDR2 SMNVEV (reference sequence). Sequenced input: PBMCs. V gene TRBV27 combines with J gene TRBJ2-1; either TRBD1 or TRBD2 may supply D (7 bases each). This receptor was obtained from a human donor in good health (CMV status not recorded). Some clones in this sample may be carry-over from other donors' samples. CDR3 DNA: TGTGCCAGCACCGGCCGGGGGGACAGCCAATACAATGAGCAGTTCTTC. It translates to CASTGRGDSQYNEQFF.